This TCR beta chain stems from a study of T cell responses to AZD1222 COVID-19 vaccine. Broader study findings: Just a handful of AZD1222 recipients tested seropositive at baseline.

Some clones are missing from TCRdb's copy, which holds only in-frame ones; the method was immunoSEQ multiplex PCR. The data show some 190,000 clones, approximately 89% seen once. It was second doses at about 4 or about 12 weeks that were pooled. As concerns this clone: What it binds is unknown.

The receptor was derived from an adult who received the AZD1222 COVID-19 vaccine. Source: peripheral blood, taken 28 days after the second AZD1222 dose.

In nucleotides, the CDR3 is TGTGCCTGGAGTCCCGGGACAGGGAACTATGGCTACACCTTC. Protein: CAWSPGTGNYGYTF. The V and J genes are TRBV30 and TRBJ1-2; the match to TRBD1 covers 9 bases. Germline V gene sequence: CDR1 GTSNPN, CDR2 SVGIG (reference sequence). V shed 2 bases, J shed 2 bases, and the junction held 3 bases outside the gene matches. CDR3 length: 14 amino acids.